These 27 T cell receptor beta chains were sequenced from one sample in a study of cytomegalovirus exposure and HLA in healthy donors. PCR amplification relied on 60 Vbeta primers (plus 13 Jbeta primers). Sequenced by immunoSEQ multiplex PCR; TCRdb stores in-frame clones only, minus some. The listing records around 50,000 clones. The specimen sequenced was PBMCs. These receptors came from a woman aged 25 to 39 in good health and CMV-seropositive.

The gene calls are TRBV19 and TRBJ2-2, with 7 nucleotides matching TRBD1. Germline V lookup: CDR1 LNHDA, CDR2 SQIVND (reference sequence). V trimming: 5 bases; J trimming: 4 bases; junction bases outside the gene matches: 10. The CDR3 is 16 residues long. In nucleotides, the CDR3 is TGTGCCAGTAGTTCTCTTGGACAGGCAGTCACCGGGGAGCTGTTTTTT. Protein product: CASSSLGQAVTGELFF. Full variable domain (remainder filled in from reference TRBV19 and TRBJ2-2): DGGITQSPKYLFRKEGQNVTLSCEQNLNHDAMYWYRQDPGQGLRLIYYSQIVNDFQKGDIAEGYSVSREKKESFPLTVTSAQKNPTAFYLCASSSLGQAVTGELFFGEGSRLTVL.

V and J are TRBV27 and TRBJ2-1; D might be TRBD1 (6 bases). Trimming stripped 5 bases from V and 6 bases from J, with 11 bases between. The CDR3 covers 13 residues. The germline CDR1 and CDR2 sequences are MNHEY and SMNVEV (reference sequence). CDR3 residues: CASSVTGGNEQFF. The CDR3 bases are TGTGCCAGCAGTGTGACAGGCGGCAATGAGCAGTTCTTC.

The rearrangement uses TRBV6-6 and TRBJ2-7, with 8 bases fitting TRBD2. The V and J ends lost 5 bases and 2 bases, in that order; junction bases with no gene match: 5. Germline V gives CDR1 MNHNY, CDR2 SVGAGI (reference sequence). CDR3 length: 14 amino acids. CDR3 bases: TGTGCCAGCAGTAAGAGCGGGAGACCCTACGAGCAGTACTTC. This codes for CASSKSGRPYEQYF.

The chain combines TRBV2 with TRBJ1-2; D is uncertain. The V gene lost 8 bases and the J gene lost 0 bases, with 13 bases spanning the gap. The V gene's germline CDR1 is SNHLY and CDR2 FYNNEI. There are 14 residues in the CDR3. CDR3 residues: CASSNVRANYGYTF. DNA of the CDR3: TGTGCCAGCTCAAATGTCCGAGCTAACTATGGCTACACCTTC.

The chain employs TRBV28 and TRBJ2-1, with D unresolved. The germline V gene has CDR1 MDHEN and CDR2 SYDVKM. This CDR3 is 12 amino acids long. The V and J ends lost 5 bases and 4 bases respectively, with 6 bases between them. The CDR3 nucleotides are TGTGCCAGCAGTCCTCCGTACAATGAGCAGTTCTTC. This sequence encodes CASSPPYNEQFF.

The rearrangement uses TRBV30 and TRBJ2-3; perhaps TRBD1 as D (5 bases). The V and J ends lost 0 bases and 4 bases respectively, with 5 bases between them. Germline V CDR1 and CDR2: GTSNPN, SVGIG (reference sequence). This CDR3 region has 12 residues. CDR3 coding DNA: TGTGCCTGGAGTGTAGGGGCAGATACGCAGTATTTT. This translates into CAWSVGADTQYF.

The chain combines TRBV18 with TRBJ1-2, with 10 nucleotides matching TRBD1. The CDR3 length is 15 residues. Germline V gene sequence: CDR1 KGHSH, CDR2 LQKENI. Losses at the gene ends were 2 bases for V and 7 bases for J; bases not matched to a gene: 7. The CDR3: CASSPFETGGRGYTF. The CDR3 nucleotides read TGTGCCAGCTCACCATTTGAGACAGGGGGCCGTGGCTACACCTTC.

V usage is TRBV29-1 and J usage is TRBJ1-5, with 8 bases matching TRBD1. The trim removed 5 bases at V and 4 bases at J, leaving 4 bases unmatched. The CDR3 has 13 residues. Germline V gene data show CDR1 as SQVTM and CDR2 as ANQGSEA. The DNA for the CDR3 is TGCAGCGTTCGACAGGGGCTAAATCAGCCCCAGCATTTT. This sequence encodes CSVRQGLNQPQHF.

The rearrangement uses TRBV2 and TRBJ1-2, with no clear D. The V and J ends lost 0 bases and 8 bases respectively, with 13 bases between them. CDR3 length: 14 residues. Germline-derived CDR1 and CDR2 are SNHLY and FYNNEI. CDR3 protein: CASSEALTGSGYTF. CDR3 in DNA: TGTGCCAGCAGTGAAGCGCTGACGGGGTCCGGCTACACCTTC.

The gene calls are TRBV11-3 and TRBJ2-3; D perhaps matches TRBD1 (6 bases). CDR1 and CDR2 (germline): SGHNT, YENEEA. CDR3 size: 12 residues. Deletions cut 4 bases from V and 7 bases from J, with 9 bases between. The CDR3: CASSSDRNTQYF. The DNA for the CDR3 is TGTGCCAGCAGCTCGGACAGAAATACGCAGTATTTT.

This clone counts as medium-sized (0.01 to 0.1%) by frequency. This sequence joins TRBV5-5 and TRBJ2-7; TRBD1 might be the D (6 bases). The CDR3 runs to 12 residues. Germline values: CDR1 SGHKS, CDR2 YYEKEE (reference sequence). The CDR3 DNA reads TGTGCAGATTCATCCCCGACAGGCGAGCAGTACTTC. This encodes CADSSPTGEQYF.

This rearrangement joins TRBV4-1 to TRBJ1-5; a possible D gene is TRBD1 (5 bases). Trimming removed 2 bases from V and 5 bases from J, with 13 bases in between. This CDR3 region has 15 residues. Germline V lookup: CDR1 MGHRA, CDR2 YSYEKL. CDR3 loop: CASSQTTVYYQPQHF. The CDR3 bases are TGCGCCAGCAGCCAAACGACAGTCTATTATCAGCCCCAGCATTTT.

The CDR3 region has the DNA TGTGCCAGCAGCTTAGGGGCTAGCGGGAGCTCCTACAATGAGCAGTTCTTC. This translates into CASSLGASGSSYNEQFF. V and J are TRBV7-2 and TRBJ2-1; 10 bases line up with TRBD2. The CDR3 is 17 residues long. V lost 1 base and J lost 0; bases outside the gene matches: 3. CDR1 and CDR2 (germline): SGHTA, FQGNSA.

This rearrangement joins TRBV6-5 to TRBJ2-3; 9 bases line up with TRBD1. Trimming removed 5 bases from V and 4 bases from J; junction bases left unmatched: 7. Per germline, CDR1 MNHEY and CDR2 SVGAGI. The CDR3 runs to 15 residues. Written as DNA, the CDR3 is TGTGCCAGCAGTCCCGGACAGGGGTATCCAGATACGCAGTATTTT. Translating it yields CASSPGQGYPDTQYF.

Points on this clone: The same CDR3 arises from other DNA sequences in this sample as well. J is TRBJ2-7 and V is TRBV5-1; D gene ambiguous. The CDR3 has 13 residues. CDR1 and CDR2 from the germline V gene are SGHRS and YFSETQ. V was trimmed by 0 bases and J by 3 bases, leaving 7 bases between them. In DNA, the CDR3 is TGCGCCAGCAGCTTGGGCGGATACTACGAGCAGTACTTC. This codes for CASSLGGYYEQYF.

The chain's CDR3 is CASHTLAGASVRNIQYF. The CDR3 DNA reads TGTGCCAGCCACACCTTAGCGGGAGCATCGGTTAGGAACATTCAGTACTTC. V and J are TRBV18 and TRBJ2-4; 9 bases are a match to TRBD2. The CDR3 covers 17 residues. Germline V gene sequence: CDR1 KGHSH, CDR2 LQKENI. The V gene end was trimmed by 8 bases and the J gene end by 7 bases; junction bases not matched to a gene: 18. Filled out from reference TRBV18 and TRBJ2-4, the complete variable domain reads NAGVMQNPRHLVRRRGQEARLRCSPMKGHSHVYWYRQLPEEGLKFMVYLQKENIIDESGMPKERFSAEFPKEGPSILRIQQVVRGDSAAYFCASHTLAGASVRNIQYFGAGTRLSVL.

V usage is TRBV25-1 and J usage is TRBJ2-5; D is uncertain. The CDR3 runs to 16 residues. V was shortened by 0 bases and J by 2 bases, with 13 bases between the two germline ends. The germline CDR1 and CDR2 sequences are MGHDK and SYGVNS. The CDR3 nucleotides are TGTGCCAGCAGTGAATATGGCGGAACGGATCAAGAGACCCAGTACTTC. As protein: CASSEYGGTDQETQYF.

The rearrangement links TRBV19 to TRBJ2-7, with 11 bases aligning to TRBD2. CDR1 is LNHDA, CDR2 SQIVND, per germline (reference sequence). The CDR3 totals 14 residues. The V and J ends lost 5 bases and 3 bases, in that order; junction bases with no gene match: 3. CDR3 in DNA: TGTGCCAGTAGTCCGGGGACTAGCGGCTACGAGCAGTACTTC. Residues: CASSPGTSGYEQYF. The complete variable domain, with remaining parts taken from reference TRBV19 and TRBJ2-7, reads DGGITQSPKYLFRKEGQNVTLSCEQNLNHDAMYWYRQDPGQGLRLIYYSQIVNDFQKGDIAEGYSVSREKKESFPLTVTSAQKNPTAFYLCASSPGTSGYEQYFGPGTRLTVT.

The chain carries TRBV18 and TRBJ1-1; D is possibly TRBD1 (5 bases). CDR1 is KGHSH and CDR2 is LQKENI in the germline V gene. Trimming stripped 3 bases from V and 3 bases from J, with 8 bases between. There are 13 residues in the CDR3. The CDR3 spells CASSPQGDTEAFF. CDR3 DNA: TGTGCCAGCTCACCTCAGGGCGACACTGAAGCTTTCTTT. Full variable domain (rest looked up from reference TRBV18 and TRBJ1-1): NAGVMQNPRHLVRRRGQEARLRCSPMKGHSHVYWYRQLPEEGLKFMVYLQKENIIDESGMPKERFSAEFPKEGPSILRIQQVVRGDSAAYFCASSPQGDTEAFFGQGTRLTVV.

The chain carries TRBV6-1 and TRBJ1-1, with D tentatively TRBD1 (5 bases). V lost 5 bases, J lost 2 bases, and 9 bases lay in between. Germline CDR1 is MNHNS and CDR2 is SASEGT. This CDR3 comprises 13 residues. In nucleotides, the CDR3 is TGTGCCAGCAGTTCGACAGTCAACACTGAAGCTTTCTTT. As protein: CASSSTVNTEAFF.

The chain carries TRBV29-1 and TRBJ2-5, with 7 bases fitting TRBD1. With 3 bases clipped from V and 0 bases from J, the junction kept 1 base outside the gene matches. The CDR3 sequence is 13 residues long. Per the germline V gene, CDR1 is SQVTM and CDR2 is ANQGSEA. The CDR3 spells CSVEGQYQETQYF. Here the CDR3 DNA reads TGCAGCGTTGAGGGACAGTACCAAGAGACCCAGTACTTC.

This chain uses TRBV5-6 with TRBJ2-7; D is unclear. Per germline, CDR1 SGHDT and CDR2 YYEEEE. CDR3 size: 14 residues. V was cut by 3 bases and J by 2 bases, with 12 bases left in between. The chain's CDR3 is CASSSPSTTYEQYF. For the CDR3, the DNA is TGTGCCAGCAGCTCCCCATCGACAACCTACGAGCAGTACTTC.

The V and J genes are TRBV11-3 and TRBJ2-3, with TRBD2 identical over 8 bases. After removal of 5 bases from V and 1 base from J, the junction contained 8 bases not matched to a gene. CDR3 length equals 16 residues. Germline CDR1 reads SGHNT; CDR2 reads YENEEA. The DNA of the CDR3 is TGTGCCAGCAGCCCCGGGACTAGGAGAGGCACAGATACGCAGTATTTT. Translating it yields CASSPGTRRGTDTQYF.

The gene calls are TRBV9 and TRBJ2-5; 8 bases map to TRBD1. V shed 4 bases and J 13 bases; nucleotides not matched to a gene: 18. Germline-derived CDR1 and CDR2 are SGDLS and YYNGEE. The CDR3 consists of 15 residues. This chain's CDR3 is CASSSLPGTGSVMYF. DNA for the CDR3: TGTGCCAGCAGCTCTCTTCCCGGGACAGGATCCGTAATGTACTTC.

The chain combines TRBV7-2 with TRBJ1-2; D gene ambiguous. CDR3 length: 16 amino acids. V lost 6 bases and J lost 2, with 19 bases in between. Per germline, CDR1 SGHTA and CDR2 FQGNSA. For the CDR3, the DNA is TGTGCCAGCAGTAGGAGGAGGGCCCCCTTGAACTATGGCTACACCTTC. Its protein product is CASSRRRAPLNYGYTF.

V gene TRBV4-1 combines with J gene TRBJ2-3, with 11 nucleotides matching TRBD2. V shed 3 bases and J 0 bases; nucleotides not matched to a gene: 5. CDR3 length: 17 residues. The germline gives CDR1 MGHRA, CDR2 YSYEKL. The CDR3 sequence: CASSHILAGASTDTQYF. For the CDR3, the DNA is TGCGCCAGCAGCCACATACTAGCGGGGGCTAGCACAGATACGCAGTATTTT.

The J gene is TRBJ1-1, the V gene TRBV15, with 9 bases fitting TRBD1. V gave up 1 base and J gave up 5 bases; unmatched junction bases: 2. Germline values: CDR1 LNHNV, CDR2 YYDKDF (reference sequence). The CDR3 consists of 14 residues. The CDR3 nucleotides are TGTGCCACCAGCAGAGTGACAGGGGGTACTGAAGCTTTCTTT. It is translated as CATSRVTGGTEAFF.